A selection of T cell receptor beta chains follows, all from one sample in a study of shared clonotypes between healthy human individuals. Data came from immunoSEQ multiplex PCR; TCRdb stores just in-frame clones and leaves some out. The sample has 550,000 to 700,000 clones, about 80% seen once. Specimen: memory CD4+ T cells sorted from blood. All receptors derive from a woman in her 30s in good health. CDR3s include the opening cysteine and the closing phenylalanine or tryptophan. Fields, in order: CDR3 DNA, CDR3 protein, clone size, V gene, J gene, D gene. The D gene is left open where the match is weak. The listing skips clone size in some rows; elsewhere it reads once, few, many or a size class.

TGTGCCAGCAGCTTGGGCCATAGTTATGAAAAACTGTTTTTT	CASSLGHSYEKLFF	-	TRBV5-6	TRBJ1-4	-
TGCAGCCCCCTTGGGGGCCCTGTAGAGCAGTACTTC	CSPLGGPVEQYF	few	TRBV29-1	TRBJ2-7	-
TGCGCCAGCACAACTGGACAGGGTACAAGGACTGAAGCTTTCTTT	CASTTGQGTRTEAFF	-	TRBV5-1	TRBJ1-1	TRBD1
TGTGCCAGCAGGGGGGGCAGAGGAACCTACGAGCAGTACTTC	CASRGGRGTYEQYF	-	TRBV2	TRBJ2-7	-
TGTGCCAGCAGCCGGACAGGGAGCTATGGCTACACCTTC	CASSRTGSYGYTF	-	TRBV5-6	TRBJ1-2	TRBD1
TGTGCCAGCAGCTTAACAGGGGGAACCGGGGAGCTGTTTTTT	CASSLTGGTGELFF	-	TRBV25-1	TRBJ2-2	TRBD1
TGTGCCAGCACACTAGCGGGAGGCACTTATGGGGACATTCAGTACTTC	CASTLAGGTYGDIQYF	-	TRBV13	TRBJ2-4	TRBD2
TGCGCCAGCAGCTTGGGGGGACTAGCGGGGCTAAATGAGCAGTTCTTC	CASSLGGLAGLNEQFF	-	TRBV5-1	TRBJ2-1	TRBD2
TGCAGCGTTGATACAGGAGGGACTATGAACACTGAAGCTTTCTTT	CSVDTGGTMNTEAFF	-	TRBV29-1	TRBJ1-1	-
TGCAGCGTAGCTGGACAGGGAGGGGCCATTCAGTACTTC	CSVAGQGGAIQYF	-	TRBV29-1	TRBJ2-4	-
TGTGCCAGCAGCGTATCGGGGTCGAACACTGAAGCTTTCTTT	CASSVSGSNTEAFF	-	TRBV9	TRBJ1-1	-
TGTGCCAGCAGTGAATTTGGGACCGAGCAGTACTTC	CASSEFGTEQYF	-	TRBV6-1	TRBJ2-7	-
TGTGCCAGCAGCTTAGCGGCCGGTTGGGAGCAGTACTTC	CASSLAAGWEQYF	-	TRBV7-8	TRBJ2-7	-
TGTGCCAGCAGCGCCAGACTAGCGGGAGCCGAGACCCAGTACTTC	CASSARLAGAETQYF	-	TRBV9	TRBJ2-5	TRBD2
TGCAGCGTTGTGGCAGGGGGCGCCGGCACTGAAGCTTTCTTT	CSVVAGGAGTEAFF	-	TRBV29-1	TRBJ1-1	TRBD1
TGTGCCAGCAGCCCGAACCGTGAGGATACGCAGTATTTT	CASSPNREDTQYF	-	TRBV5-4	TRBJ2-3	-
TGTGCCAGCAGCTTTACCGGGACTAGGTCCACCGGGGAGCTGTTTTTT	CASSFTGTRSTGELFF	-	TRBV7-2	TRBJ2-2	TRBD2
TGTGCCAGCAGCTTGGCCAGCCCGAACACTGAAGCTTTCTTT	CASSLASPNTEAFF	-	TRBV7-9	TRBJ1-1	-
TGCGCCAGCTCCCAAAGTGGGGCAGGGGGCGGCTATGGCTACACCTTC	CASSQSGAGGGYGYTF	few	TRBV4-1	TRBJ1-2	TRBD1
TGTGCCAGCAGCTTGGCTCCCTCAGCTAACTATGGCTACACCTTC	CASSLAPSANYGYTF	-	TRBV5-5	TRBJ1-2	-
TGCGCCAGCAGCTCCAGTAGCAATCAGCCCCAGCATTTT	CASSSSSNQPQHF	-	TRBV5-1	TRBJ1-5	-
TGCAGCGCCTCTATAGCGGGAGTTGGCGAGCAGTACTTC	CSASIAGVGEQYF	-	TRBV29-1	TRBJ2-7	TRBD2
TGTGCCAGCAGTTTCAGGGGGCATCTCTATATTTCTGAAGCTTTCTTT	CASSFRGHLYISEAFF	-	TRBV28	TRBJ1-1	TRBD1
TGTGCCAGTAGTATAGGGCAAGGGGTTCGAGAGACCCAGTACTTC	CASSIGQGVRETQYF	-	TRBV19	TRBJ2-5	-
TGTGCCAGCACTCGCGGGACAGTCTCCTACGAGCAGTACTTC	CASTRGTVSYEQYF	-	TRBV6-1	TRBJ2-7	-
TGTGCCAGCAAGCCAGGGGGTGGGCAGGAAGCTTTCTTT	CASKPGGGQEAFF	once	TRBV6-1	TRBJ1-1	TRBD1
TGTGCCAGCACCCTGACTAGCCTCCAAGAGACCCAGTACTTC	CASTLTSLQETQYF	-	TRBV2	TRBJ2-5	TRBD2
TGTGCCAGCAGTGATTTGGGGGAGAGGTCCGAGCAGTACTTC	CASSDLGERSEQYF	-	TRBV6-1	TRBJ2-7	-
TGTGCCAGTAGTAAACCCTACACCGGCGGGCAGCCCCAGCATTTT	CASSKPYTGGQPQHF	-	TRBV19	TRBJ1-5	-
TGTGCCAGCTCACCGGGAGGGGGCAGAGAGACCCAGTACTTC	CASSPGGGRETQYF	-	TRBV18	TRBJ2-5	-
TGTGCCAGCAGCCCGACCTCGAGCGATACGCAGTATTTT	CASSPTSSDTQYF	-	TRBV9	TRBJ2-3	-
TGCAGTGCGCTAGGAGAGACCCAGTACTTC	CSALGETQYF	-	TRBV20-1	TRBJ2-5	-
TGCAGCGTTGTGACCTCTCTTCCCTTCTATGGCTACACCTTC	CSVVTSLPFYGYTF	-	TRBV29-1	TRBJ1-2	-
TGTGCCAGTAGTGTTAGACCAACTTCAAGCTCCTACAATGAGCAGTTCTTC	CASSVRPTSSSYNEQFF	-	TRBV19	TRBJ2-1	-
TGTGCCAGCAGCTCCCGGACAGGGGGAGGCGACGAGCAGTACTTC	CASSSRTGGGDEQYF	-	TRBV11-1	TRBJ2-7	TRBD1
TGCAGCGTTGAGGACAGGGAGATGAACACTGAAGCTTTCTTT	CSVEDREMNTEAFF	-	TRBV29-1	TRBJ1-1	TRBD1
TGTGCCAGCAGTATCACAGGTCCCCCAAACACCATATATTTT	CASSITGPPNTIYF	-	TRBV28	TRBJ1-3	-